The 25 T cell receptor beta chains below were found in one sample sequenced in a study of CD8 T cells in Susac syndrome. Random hexamers were used to reverse transcribe the RNA input (roughly 0.5 to 1 ug). TCRdb reanalysed the immunoSEQ multiplex PCR reads using MiXCR and keeps one entry per CDR3 protein. The sample contains about 110,000 distinct CDR3 sequences, roughly 94% of which appear only once. Material: CD8+ T cells from PBMCs. Receptors originate from a human donor with Susac syndrome.

The chain has TRBV12-3 or TRBV12-4 and TRBJ2-1; 8 bases line up with TRBD1. V trimming: 6 bases; J trimming: 11 bases; junction bases outside the gene matches: 9. This CDR3 has 13 residues. The chain's CDR3 is CASRPGTGVQQFF. DNA for the CDR3: TGTGCCAGCAGACCTGGGACAGGAGTTCAGCAGTTCTTC.

The chain couples TRBV29-1 to TRBJ2-7, with TRBD2 as a possible D gene (5 bases). CDR3 length: 14 amino acids. V gave up 6 bases and J gave up 1 base, with 16 bases separating them. Germline values: CDR1 SQVTM, CDR2 ANQGSEA. CDR3 sequence: CSVYEGEKSYEQYF. For the CDR3, the DNA is TGCAGCGTATATGAGGGAGAGAAGTCCTACGAGCAGTACTTC.

Written as DNA, the CDR3 is TGTGCCAGCAGCCAAGGGACTAGCGGGTTTTACGAGCAGTACTTC. Protein product: CASSQGTSGFYEQYF. The genes are TRBV3-1 and TRBJ2-7, with 11 bases identical to TRBD2. Germline lookup yields CDR1 LGHDT and CDR2 YNNKEL (reference sequence). This CDR3 has 15 residues. The junction had 3 bases not matched to a gene; V was cut back by 1 base and J by 4 bases.

This chain links TRBV12-3 or TRBV12-4 with TRBJ2-5; a possible D gene is TRBD1 (5 bases). V gave up 5 bases and J gave up 7 bases, with 14 bases separating them. The CDR3 runs to 13 residues. CDR3 sequence: CASSPTQGTTQYF. The CDR3, as DNA: TGTGCCAGCAGTCCCACCCAGGGAACGACCCAGTACTTC.

The rearrangement links TRBV7-8 to TRBJ2-7; possibly TRBD2 for D (5 bases). CDR1 is SGHVS and CDR2 is FQNEAQ in the germline V gene. This CDR3 is built from 14 residues. Trimming took 2 bases from V and 0 from J, leaving 8 bases between them. CDR3 in amino acids: CASSLPDFSYEQYF. DNA for the CDR3: TGTGCCAGCAGCTTACCGGACTTCTCCTACGAGCAGTACTTC.

The CDR3 DNA is TGTGCCAGCAGCTTAGAGGATCAGAACACCGGGGAGCTGTTTTTT. Translating gives CASSLEDQNTGELFF. The chain recombines TRBV7-6 with TRBJ2-2, with D uncertain. The CDR3 sequence is 15 residues long. With 1 base removed from V and 1 base from J, the gap between germline ends came to 7 bases. Per the germline V gene, CDR1 is SGHVS and CDR2 is FNYEAQ.

The chain employs TRBV15 and TRBJ2-3, with 9 bases aligning to TRBD2. With 4 bases clipped from V and 2 bases from J, the junction kept 4 bases outside the gene matches. The germline V gene has CDR1 LNHNV and CDR2 YYDKDF (reference sequence). There are 15 residues in the CDR3. CDR3 coding DNA: TGTGCCACCAGCATCGGGACTAGCCTCACAGATACGCAGTATTTT. Protein product: CATSIGTSLTDTQYF.

This clonotype was detected a few times. The chain is built from TRBV5-4 and TRBJ2-7; no clear D gene. The germline V gene encodes CDR1 SGHNT and CDR2 YYREEE (reference sequence). Trimming removed 2 bases at V and 0 bases at J, with 6 bases between. CDR3 length equals 13 residues. Written as DNA, the CDR3 is TGTGCCAGCAGCTTAGCACTCTCCTACGAGCAGTACTTC. It translates to CASSLALSYEQYF.

V usage is TRBV18 and J usage is TRBJ1-2; D is unresolved. Looked up from germline, CDR1 is KGHSH and CDR2 is LQKENI. This CDR3 spans 14 amino acids. Deletions cut 3 bases from V and 1 base from J, with 9 bases between. The CDR3 DNA reads TGTGCCAGCTCACCGCCCAGTAGTAACTATGGCTACACCTTC. The encoded protein is CASSPPSSNYGYTF. Variable domain in full (rest from reference TRBV18 and TRBJ1-2): NAGVMQNPRHLVRRRGQEARLRCSPMKGHSHVYWYRQLPEEGLKFMVYLQKENIIDESGMPKERFSAEFPKEGPSILRIQQVVRGDSAAYFCASSPPSSNYGYTFGSGTRLTVV.

CDR3: CASSLSDSIETQYF. CDR3 sequence (DNA): TGTGCCAGCAGCTTATCAGACAGCATAGAGACCCAGTACTTC. The chain combines TRBV7-9 with TRBJ2-5; D possibly corresponds to TRBD1 (5 bases). The CDR3 runs 14 residues. Trimming shortened V by 2 bases and J by 4 bases, and 11 bases separated the two germline ends. CDR1 and CDR2 (germline): SEHNR, FQNEAQ (reference sequence).

The rearrangement links TRBV2 to TRBJ1-5, with a weak D call TRBD1 (5 bases). Between the trimmed V and J ends, which lost 3 bases and 6 bases, there was a span of 12 bases. The length of the CDR3 is 14 residues. Per germline, CDR1 SNHLY and CDR2 FYNNEI. This CDR3 is CASSETGTSQPQHF. The DNA of the CDR3 is TGTGCCAGCAGTGAGACCGGGACTAGTCAGCCCCAGCATTTT.

This chain connects TRBV25-1 to TRBJ2-3; 9 bases agree with TRBD1. The CDR3 is made up of 14 amino acids. V lost 3 bases and J lost 5; bases outside the gene matches: 3. Germline values: CDR1 MGHDK, CDR2 SYGVNS. CDR3 coding DNA: TGTGCCAGCAGTGAGGGACAGGGTAAAGATACGCAGTATTTT. It translates to CASSEGQGKDTQYF.

The table lists this clonotype with a count of one. The genes are TRBV19 and TRBJ2-1; 10 nucleotides agree with TRBD1. Germline CDR1 reads LNHDA; CDR2 reads SQIVND (reference sequence). The CDR3 loop spans 16 amino acids. With 4 bases clipped from V and 3 bases from J, the junction kept 6 bases outside the gene matches. The CDR3 bases are TGTGCCAGTAGTACGAGGACAGGGGGTTTCTACAATGAGCAGTTCTTC. It specifies CASSTRTGGFYNEQFF.

This chain links TRBV11-1 with TRBJ2-5; no reliable D call. V lost 0 bases to trimming and J lost 5 bases, with 4 bases between them. The germline CDR1 and CDR2 sequences are SGHAT and FQDESV (reference sequence). This CDR3 has 12 residues. The CDR3 sequence: CASSLAPETQYF. CDR3 bases: TGTGCCAGCAGCTTAGCACCGGAGACCCAGTACTTC.

V gene TRBV25-1 combines with J gene TRBJ2-1; D gene uncertain. Trimming left V 3 bases short and J 8 bases short, with 2 bases between. This CDR3 spans 10 amino acids. The germline gives CDR1 MGHDK, CDR2 SYGVNS. CDR3: CASSDYEQFF. CDR3 in DNA: TGTGCCAGCAGTGATTATGAGCAGTTCTTC. The full variable domain, its missing parts supplied by reference TRBV25-1 and TRBJ2-1, is EADIYQTPRYLVIGTGKKITLECSQTMGHDKMYWYQQDPGMELHLIHYSYGVNSTEKGDLSSESTVSRIRTEHFPLTLESARPSHTSQYLCASSDYEQFFGPGTRLTVL.

The chain employs TRBV6-2 or TRBV6-3 and TRBJ1-5, with a weak D call TRBD1 (6 bases). The CDR3 spans 14 residues. V shed 4 bases and J shed 6 bases, with 13 bases lying between them. CDR1 is MNHEY and CDR2 is SVGEGT in the germline V gene. This CDR3 reads CASSLQGSGQPQHF. The CDR3 nucleotides read TGTGCCAGCAGTTTACAGGGATCGGGTCAGCCCCAGCATTTT.

The chain joins TRBV6-1 to TRBJ1-2; D remains unclear. Trimming left V 3 bases short and J 2 bases short, with 16 bases between. CDR1 and CDR2 from the germline V gene are MNHNS and SASEGT. This CDR3 is 16 amino acids long. The CDR3 DNA is TGTGCCAGCAGTGACACGACCGGTTCTTGGAACTATGGCTACACCTTC. It encodes CASSDTTGSWNYGYTF.

This clonotype appeared a few times. V and J are TRBV27 and TRBJ1-1, with D perhaps TRBD1 (5 bases). The CDR3 extends over 12 amino acids. Trimming pared 5 bases from V and 7 bases from J, leaving 11 bases between. Germline V gives CDR1 MNHEY, CDR2 SMNVEV (reference sequence). CDR3 DNA: TGTGCCAGCAGTCCTACCGGGGGTGAAGCTTTCTTT. Encoded protein: CASSPTGGEAFF.

The rearrangement joins TRBV27 to TRBJ2-1, with 11 bases fitting TRBD2. Losses at the gene ends were 6 bases for V and 4 bases for J; bases not matched to a gene: 5. CDR1 is MNHEY and CDR2 is SMNVEV in the germline V gene (reference sequence). The CDR3 extends over 15 amino acids. The CDR3 DNA reads as TGTGCCAGCAGCCCTAGCGGGGGGCCTTACAATGAGCAGTTCTTC. This sequence encodes CASSPSGGPYNEQFF.

V gene TRBV12-3 or TRBV12-4 combines with J gene TRBJ1-5, with a tentative D call TRBD1 (5 bases). V shed 6 bases and J shed 0 bases, with 12 bases lying between them. CDR3 length: 15 residues. The CDR3 region has the DNA TGTGCCAGCAGCTCCGACAGCTATAGCAATCAGCCCCAGCATTTT. Its protein is CASSSDSYSNQPQHF.

This chain links TRBV29-1 with TRBJ1-1; D remains ambiguous. CDR1 and CDR2 (germline): SQVTM, ANQGSEA. The CDR3 sequence is 12 residues long. Deletions cut 7 bases from V and 1 base from J, with 10 bases between. CDR3 DNA: TGCAGCGCCGAGTTGCCGAACACTGAAGCTTTCTTT. It translates to CSAELPNTEAFF.

The chain has TRBV12-3 or TRBV12-4 and TRBJ1-6; tentative D call: TRBD1 (5 bases). The CDR3 length is 17 residues. V dropped 4 bases and J dropped 0 bases, with 13 bases sitting between them. DNA for the CDR3: TGTGCCAGCAGTTATGGGGGGTTGGACTCCTATAATTCACCCCTCCACTTT. This encodes CASSYGGLDSYNSPLHF.

The V call is TRBV19, the J call TRBJ2-1; D is ambiguous. Between the trimmed V and J ends, which lost 5 bases and 4 bases, there was a span of 9 bases. This CDR3 spans 13 amino acids. Germline assignment: CDR1 LNHDA and CDR2 SQIVND (reference sequence). The CDR3 here is CASSQTDYNEQFF. The CDR3 nucleotides read TGTGCCAGTAGTCAGACCGATTACAATGAGCAGTTCTTC. Supplemented by reference TRBV19 and TRBJ2-1, the full variable domain reads DGGITQSPKYLFRKEGQNVTLSCEQNLNHDAMYWYRQDPGQGLRLIYYSQIVNDFQKGDIAEGYSVSREKKESFPLTVTSAQKNPTAFYLCASSQTDYNEQFFGPGTRLTVL.

The CDR3 sequence is CASSLAPDWGAYEQYF. As DNA, the CDR3 is TGTGCCAGCAGCTTAGCTCCGGACTGGGGGGCCTACGAGCAGTACTTC. The chain couples TRBV7-9 to TRBJ2-7; weak D call: TRBD2 (6 bases). Germline assignment: CDR1 SEHNR and CDR2 FQNEAQ (reference sequence). The CDR3 spans 16 residues. The ends were cut back, 0 bases at V and 2 bases at J, with 14 bases in the middle.

The rearrangement joins TRBV10-1 to TRBJ1-1; D may be TRBD1 (6 bases). The V and J ends lost 0 bases and 1 base respectively, with 9 bases between them. This CDR3 comprises 15 residues. Per germline, CDR1 WNHNN and CDR2 SYGVQD (reference sequence). CDR3 protein: CASSESNRANTEAFF. CDR3 DNA sequence: TGCGCCAGCAGTGAGTCGAACAGGGCGAACACTGAAGCTTTCTTT.